This section outlines one TCR beta chain sequence together with its context. The target of this receptor is not known. Base qualities are not provided; no much larger clone lies one nucleotide away. Collaborating institutions collected whole blood in K2EDTA tubes following their own protocols. For TCRbeta analysis, collaborators shipped samples as frozen whole blood, isolated PBMCs, or DNA extracted from either of those sample types. This sample is drawn from a study of blood T cell repertoires in COVID-19 (dated by TCRdb to about 2020). Notes on the research overall: Collaborator samples came from the United States, Italy and Spain and covered acute and convalescent phases of COVID-19. Samples were obtained from the ongoing ImmuneRACE study (first 160 participants) and from some 1,200 subjects provided by 6 global collaborators. Deeply sampled blood TCRbeta repertoires from subjects exposed to, actively infected with, or recovered from COVID-19 were included in the dataset. A de-identified subject ID, COVID-19 status, age in years and sex were almost always included in the sample metadata. The repertoires were released in a freely available public database intended as a resource for research on the immune response to SARS-CoV-2. Where HLA class I and class II types were available, the types were taken from metadata supplied by the sample provider, not from assay-based typing. The prospective study material was composed of cDNA or gDNA derived from T cells, B-cell-depleted T cells, or PBMCs.

CDR1 and CDR2 are read off the germline V gene as SGDLS and YYNGEE. The CDR3 spans 14 residues, from the cysteine through the phenylalanine. Solely the CDR3 DNA is kept, with 42 bases framed from the first base. Unmatched junction bases come to 7, with V trimmed by 4 bases and J by 3 bases. TCRbeta CDR3 regions were amplified from genomic DNA by means of the immunoSEQ Assay, a bias-controlled multiplex PCR. The source study handled its data this way. The number of nucleated cells in each sample was estimated by amplification of reference gene primers within the assay. Sequence reads were collapsed and filtered to measure the absolute abundance of every unique TCRbeta CDR3 rearrangement. For each sample, productive Simpson clonality was calculated as the square root of Simpson's diversity index across productive rearrangements. This is the immuneACCESS table as TCRdb keeps it, with only in-frame sequences that have V and J called. A part of the clones is gone; compared with another copy, unresolved V genes explain less than half, and the rest is unexplained. V and J calls and clone size come straight from that table; D and trimming were deduced from the DNA. Within this sample are fewer than 85,000 clones, with over 70% of them counted one time only. The ten largest account for 35% to 45% of the sample.

What the research found in general, with its limitations: How much clinical and demographic metadata was included differed by source and by participant, and the metadata was provided uncurated.

Rearrangement joined TRBV9 to TRBJ2-7; a stretch of 7 junction bases matches TRBD1. This clonotype was obtained from a woman in her sixties or seventies with acute or convalescent COVID-19. Input material: peripheral blood. The CDR3 amino acid sequence is: CASSSTGAFYEQYF. The DNA is TGTGCCAGCAGCAGTACAGGGGCCTTCTACGAGCAGTACTTC.